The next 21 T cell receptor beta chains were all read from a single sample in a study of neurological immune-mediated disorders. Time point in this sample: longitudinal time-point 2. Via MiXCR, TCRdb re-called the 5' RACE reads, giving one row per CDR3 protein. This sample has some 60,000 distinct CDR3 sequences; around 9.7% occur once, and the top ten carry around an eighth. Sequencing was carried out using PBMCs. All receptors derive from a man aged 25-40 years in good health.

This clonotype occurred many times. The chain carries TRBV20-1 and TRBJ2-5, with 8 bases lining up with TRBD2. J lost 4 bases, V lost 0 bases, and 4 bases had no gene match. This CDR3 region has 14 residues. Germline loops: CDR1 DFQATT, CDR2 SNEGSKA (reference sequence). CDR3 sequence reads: CSARDPGLAETQYF. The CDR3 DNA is TGCAGTGCTAGAGACCCCGGACTAGCAGAGACCCAGTACTTC.

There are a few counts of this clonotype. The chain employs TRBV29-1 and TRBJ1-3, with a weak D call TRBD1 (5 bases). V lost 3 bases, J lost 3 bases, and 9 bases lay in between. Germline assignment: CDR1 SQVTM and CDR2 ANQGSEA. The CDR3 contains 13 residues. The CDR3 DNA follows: TGCAGCGTTGATCAGGGTGGTGGAAACACCATATATTTT. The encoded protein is CSVDQGGGNTIYF.

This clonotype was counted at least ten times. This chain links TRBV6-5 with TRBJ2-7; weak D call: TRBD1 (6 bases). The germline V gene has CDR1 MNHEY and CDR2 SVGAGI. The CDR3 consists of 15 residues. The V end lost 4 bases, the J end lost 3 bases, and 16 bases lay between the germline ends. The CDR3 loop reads CASSSDPGHLYEQYF. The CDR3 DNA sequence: TGTGCCAGCAGTTCGGATCCGGGACACCTCTACGAGCAGTACTTC.

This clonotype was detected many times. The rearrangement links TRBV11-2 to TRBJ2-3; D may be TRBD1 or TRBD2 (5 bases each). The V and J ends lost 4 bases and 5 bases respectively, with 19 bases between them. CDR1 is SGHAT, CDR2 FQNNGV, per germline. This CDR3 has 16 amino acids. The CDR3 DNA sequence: TGTGCCAGCAGCTCCGGGGACGGGCGGTGGCAAGATACGCAGTATTTT. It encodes CASSSGDGRWQDTQYF.

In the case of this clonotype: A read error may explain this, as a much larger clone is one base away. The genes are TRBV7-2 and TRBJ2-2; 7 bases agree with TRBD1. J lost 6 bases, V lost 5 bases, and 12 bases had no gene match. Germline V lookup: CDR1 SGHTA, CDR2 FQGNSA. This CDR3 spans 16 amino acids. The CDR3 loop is CASSPYVTGKPGELFF. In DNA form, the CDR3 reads TGTGCCAGCAGCCCCTACGTGACAGGGAAGCCCGGGGAGCTGTTTTTT.

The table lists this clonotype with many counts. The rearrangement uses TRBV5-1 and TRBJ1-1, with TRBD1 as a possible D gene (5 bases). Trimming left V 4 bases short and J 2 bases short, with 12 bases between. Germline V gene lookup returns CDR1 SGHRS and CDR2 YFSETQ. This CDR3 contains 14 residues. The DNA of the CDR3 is TGCGCCAGCAGCCGGGGGGGAAGTAACACTGAAGCTTTCTTT. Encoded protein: CASSRGGSNTEAFF.

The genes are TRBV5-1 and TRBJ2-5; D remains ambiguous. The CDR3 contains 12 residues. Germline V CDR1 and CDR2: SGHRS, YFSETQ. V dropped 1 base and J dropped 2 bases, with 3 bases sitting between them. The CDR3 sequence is CASSLKQETQYF. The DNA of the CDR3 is TGCGCCAGCAGCTTGAAACAAGAGACCCAGTACTTC.

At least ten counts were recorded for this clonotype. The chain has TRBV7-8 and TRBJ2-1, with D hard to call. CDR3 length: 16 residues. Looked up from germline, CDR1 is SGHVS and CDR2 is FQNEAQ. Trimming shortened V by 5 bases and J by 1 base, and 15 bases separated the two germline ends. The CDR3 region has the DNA TGTGCCAGCAGCCCCGACTTCTGGGATTCCTACAATGAGCAGTTCTTC. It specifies CASSPDFWDSYNEQFF.

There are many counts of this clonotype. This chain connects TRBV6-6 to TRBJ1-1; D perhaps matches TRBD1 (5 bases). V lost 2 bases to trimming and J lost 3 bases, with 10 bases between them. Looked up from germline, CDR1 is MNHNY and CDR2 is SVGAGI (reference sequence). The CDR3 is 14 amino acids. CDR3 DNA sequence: TGTGCCAGCAGTTACACACAGGATTACACTGAAGCTTTCTTT. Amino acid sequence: CASSYTQDYTEAFF.

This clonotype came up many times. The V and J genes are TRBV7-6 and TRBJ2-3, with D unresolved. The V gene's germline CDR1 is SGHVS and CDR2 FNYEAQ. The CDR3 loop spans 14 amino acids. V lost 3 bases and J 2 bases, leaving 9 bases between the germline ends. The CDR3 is CASSFSPITDTQYF. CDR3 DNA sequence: TGTGCCAGCAGCTTTTCTCCTATCACAGATACGCAGTATTTT.

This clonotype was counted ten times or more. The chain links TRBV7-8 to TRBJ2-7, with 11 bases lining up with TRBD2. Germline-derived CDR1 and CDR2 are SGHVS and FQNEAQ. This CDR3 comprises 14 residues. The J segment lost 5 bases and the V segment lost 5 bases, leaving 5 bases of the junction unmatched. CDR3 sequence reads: CASSPSTSGNEQYF. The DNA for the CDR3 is TGTGCCAGCAGCCCGTCGACTAGCGGGAACGAGCAGTACTTC. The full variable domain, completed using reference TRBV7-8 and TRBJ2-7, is GAGVSQSPRYKVAKRGQDVALRCDPISGHVSLFWYQQALGQGPEFLTYFQNEAQLDKSGLPSDRFFAERPEGSVSTLKIQRTQQEDSAVYLCASSPSTSGNEQYFGPGTRLTVT.

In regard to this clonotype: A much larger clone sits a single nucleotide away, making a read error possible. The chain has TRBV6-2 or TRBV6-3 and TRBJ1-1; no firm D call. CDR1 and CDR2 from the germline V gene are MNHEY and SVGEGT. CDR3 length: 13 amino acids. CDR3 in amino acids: CASSYPSTTEGFF. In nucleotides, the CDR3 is TGTGCCAGCAGTTACCCGAGCACGACTGAAGGTTTCTTT.

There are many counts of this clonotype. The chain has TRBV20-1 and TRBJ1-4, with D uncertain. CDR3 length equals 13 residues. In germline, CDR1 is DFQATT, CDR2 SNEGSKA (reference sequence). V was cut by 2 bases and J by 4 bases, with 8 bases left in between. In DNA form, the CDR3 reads TGCAGTGCTAGAACTGAGGTTAATGAAAAACTGTTTTTT. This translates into CSARTEVNEKLFF.

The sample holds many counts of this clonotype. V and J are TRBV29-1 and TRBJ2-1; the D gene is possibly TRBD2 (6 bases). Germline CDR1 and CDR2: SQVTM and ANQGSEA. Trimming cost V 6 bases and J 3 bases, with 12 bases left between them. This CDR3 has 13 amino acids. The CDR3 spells CSVVGDFYNEQFF. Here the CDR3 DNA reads TGCAGCGTGGTTGGGGACTTCTACAATGAGCAGTTCTTC.

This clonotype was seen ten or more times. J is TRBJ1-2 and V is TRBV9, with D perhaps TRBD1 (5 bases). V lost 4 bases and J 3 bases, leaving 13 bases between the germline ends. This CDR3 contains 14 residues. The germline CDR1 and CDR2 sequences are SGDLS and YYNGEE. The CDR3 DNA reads TGTGCCAGCAGCCTGGACACCTTAGACTATGGCTACACCTTC. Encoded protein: CASSLDTLDYGYTF.

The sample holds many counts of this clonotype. CDR3 DNA: TGCGCCAGCAGCTCCTCCGGGATCTCTGGAAACACCATATATTTT. Translated, it gives CASSSSGISGNTIYF. V is TRBV5-1 and J is TRBJ1-3; D unclear. CDR1 is SGHRS and CDR2 is YFSETQ in the germline V gene. Trimming took 3 bases from V and 0 from J, leaving 10 bases between them. The CDR3 has 15 amino acids.

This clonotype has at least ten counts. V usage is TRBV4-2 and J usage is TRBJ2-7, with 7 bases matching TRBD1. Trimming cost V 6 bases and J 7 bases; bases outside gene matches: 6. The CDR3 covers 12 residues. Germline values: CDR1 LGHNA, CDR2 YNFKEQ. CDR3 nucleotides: TGTGCCAGCAGTCCAACAGGGGAGGAGCAGTACTTC. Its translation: CASSPTGEEQYF.

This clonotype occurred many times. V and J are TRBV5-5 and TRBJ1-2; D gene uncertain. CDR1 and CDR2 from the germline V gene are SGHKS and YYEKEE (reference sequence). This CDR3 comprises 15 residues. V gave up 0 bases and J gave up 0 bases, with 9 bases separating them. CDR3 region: CASSLGFLANYGYTF. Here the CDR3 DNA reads TGTGCCAGCAGCTTGGGATTTCTAGCTAACTATGGCTACACCTTC.

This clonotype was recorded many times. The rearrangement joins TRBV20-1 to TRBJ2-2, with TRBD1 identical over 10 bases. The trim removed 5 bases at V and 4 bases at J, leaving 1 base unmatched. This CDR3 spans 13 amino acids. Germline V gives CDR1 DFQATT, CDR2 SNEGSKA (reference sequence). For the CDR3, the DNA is TGCAGTGCTGGACAGGGGGGCACCGGGGAGCTGTTTTTT. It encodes CSAGQGGTGELFF.

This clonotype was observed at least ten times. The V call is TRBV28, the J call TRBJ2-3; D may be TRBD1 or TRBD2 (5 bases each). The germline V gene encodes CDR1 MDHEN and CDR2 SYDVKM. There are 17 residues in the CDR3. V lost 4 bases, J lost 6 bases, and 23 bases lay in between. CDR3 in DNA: TGTGCCAGCAGTTCCATGATAGGGACCGGTCTCGGGGATACGCAGTATTTT. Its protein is CASSSMIGTGLGDTQYF. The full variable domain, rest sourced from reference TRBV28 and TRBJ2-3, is DVKVTQSSRYLVKRTGEKVFLECVQDMDHENMFWYRQDPGLGLRLIYFSYDVKMKEKGDIPEGYSVSREKKERFSLILESASTNQTSMYLCASSSMIGTGLGDTQYFGPGTRLTVL.

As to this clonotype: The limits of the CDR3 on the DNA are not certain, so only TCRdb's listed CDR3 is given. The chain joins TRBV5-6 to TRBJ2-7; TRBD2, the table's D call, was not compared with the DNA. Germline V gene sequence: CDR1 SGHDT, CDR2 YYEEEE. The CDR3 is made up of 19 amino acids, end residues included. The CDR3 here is CASSFYICSAPVAGSEQYF.